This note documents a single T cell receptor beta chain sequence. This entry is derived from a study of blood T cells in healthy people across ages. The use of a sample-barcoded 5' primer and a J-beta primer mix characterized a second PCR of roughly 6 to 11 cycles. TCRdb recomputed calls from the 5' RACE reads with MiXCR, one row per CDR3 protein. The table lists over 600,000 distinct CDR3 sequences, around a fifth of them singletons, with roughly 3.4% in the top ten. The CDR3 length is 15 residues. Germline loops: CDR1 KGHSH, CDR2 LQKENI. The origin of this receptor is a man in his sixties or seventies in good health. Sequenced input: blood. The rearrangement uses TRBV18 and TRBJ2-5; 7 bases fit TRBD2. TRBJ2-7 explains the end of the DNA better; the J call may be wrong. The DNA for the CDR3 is TGTGCCAGCTCACCCTCAGCGGGGCACTCCTACGAGCAGTACTTC. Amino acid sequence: CASSPSAGHSYEQYF.